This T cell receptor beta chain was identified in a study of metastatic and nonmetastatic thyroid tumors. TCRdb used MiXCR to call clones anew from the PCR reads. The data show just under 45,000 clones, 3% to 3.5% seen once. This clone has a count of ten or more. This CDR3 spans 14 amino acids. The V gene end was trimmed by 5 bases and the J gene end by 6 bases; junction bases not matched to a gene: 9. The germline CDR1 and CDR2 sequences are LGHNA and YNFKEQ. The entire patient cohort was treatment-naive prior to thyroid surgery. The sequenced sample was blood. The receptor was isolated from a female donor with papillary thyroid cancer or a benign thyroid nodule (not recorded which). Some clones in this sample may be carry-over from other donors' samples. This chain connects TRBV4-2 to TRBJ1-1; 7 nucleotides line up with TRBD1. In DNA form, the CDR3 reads TGTGCCAGCAGCAGAGGGGGGACAGACCCTGAAGCTTTCTTT. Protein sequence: CASSRGGTDPEAFF.